Listed below are T cell receptor beta chains from one sample, sequenced in a study of cytomegalovirus exposure and HLA in healthy donors. Data came from immunoSEQ multiplex PCR; TCRdb stores just in-frame clones and leaves some out. The table shows roughly 43,000 clones, with 70% to 80% occurring only once. The sample taken for sequencing was PBMCs. These receptor sequences come from a man aged 25-45 years in good health and CMV-seronegative. The CDR3 runs from the conserved cysteine through the conserved F or W. The order of the fields is D gene, clone size, V gene, J gene, CDR3 protein, CDR3 DNA. The D gene is left open where the match is weak. Rows give clone size only sometimes, using once, few, many, or a class for an expanded clone.

NA	NA	TRBV27	TRBJ1-2	CASSVQGHYGYTF	TGTGCCAGCAGTGTACAGGGCCACTATGGCTACACCTTC
NA	NA	TRBV4-3	TRBJ2-1	CASSQVLLGSYNEQFF	TGCGCCAGCAGCCAAGTACTTCTAGGATCCTACAATGAGCAGTTCTTC
TRBD2	NA	TRBV27	TRBJ2-1	CASSKWTSNYNEQFF	TGTGCCAGCAGTAAATGGACTAGTAATTACAATGAGCAGTTCTTC
TRBD1	few	TRBV9	TRBJ1-1	CASSAGQGHTEAFF	TGTGCCAGCAGCGCTGGACAGGGTCACACTGAAGCTTTCTTT
NA	few	TRBV30	TRBJ2-3	CAWSRGPDTQYF	TGTGCCTGGAGCCGAGGGCCAGATACGCAGTATTTT
NA	NA	TRBV19	TRBJ1-1	CASSIRPDSRAFF	TGTGCCAGTAGTATAAGGCCTGACAGTCGAGCTTTCTTT
TRBD2	NA	TRBV5-1	TRBJ2-1	CASNYLAGGPINEQFF	TGCGCCAGCAACTACTTGGCGGGAGGGCCCATCAATGAGCAGTTCTTC
NA	NA	TRBV7-2	TRBJ2-7	CASSLDGAAGFTYEQYF	TGTGCCAGCAGCTTAGACGGAGCCGCGGGGTTCACCTACGAGCAGTACTTC
NA	once	TRBV23-1	TRBJ2-2	CASSLLVGHHTGELFF	TGCGCCAGCAGTCTCCTGGTTGGACACCACACCGGGGAGCTGTTTTTT
TRBD2	few	TRBV2	TRBJ2-5	CASTSSGRKETQYF	TGTGCCAGCACCTCTAGCGGGAGAAAGGAGACCCAGTACTTC
TRBD1	NA	TRBV28	TRBJ1-5	CATQEGAGQPQHF	TGTGCCACACAAGAGGGGGCGGGTCAGCCCCAGCATTTT
NA	once	TRBV27	TRBJ2-5	CASSFRQSYQETQYF	TGTGCCAGCAGTTTTCGACAGTCGTACCAAGAGACCCAGTACTTC
TRBD1	NA	TRBV5-6	TRBJ1-2	CASSSAGGVYTF	TGTGCCAGCAGCTCGGCAGGGGGCGTCTACACCTTC
TRBD1	NA	TRBV6-1	TRBJ1-1	CASSDPGQGYYSEAFF	TGTGCCAGCAGTGACCCTGGACAGGGATATTATAGTGAAGCTTTCTTT
TRBD1	few	TRBV2	TRBJ1-1	CASKSGGPPRAFF	TGTGCCAGCAAATCAGGGGGCCCCCCTAGAGCTTTCTTT
TRBD1	NA	TRBV10-1	TRBJ1-3	CASSIKTGTGNTIYF	TGCGCCAGCAGTATTAAGACAGGGACCGGAAACACCATATATTTT
NA	NA	TRBV25-1	TRBJ2-1	CASSEGRNEQFF	TGTGCCAGCAGTGAAGGCCGTAATGAGCAGTTCTTC
NA	NA	TRBV28	TRBJ2-7	CANRVWQCTYEQYF	TGTGCCAACAGAGTTTGGCAGTGTACCTACGAGCAGTACTTC
TRBD1	once	TRBV6-6	TRBJ2-7	CASSYSRDRGYEQYF	TGTGCCAGCAGTTACTCGAGGGACAGGGGCTACGAGCAGTACTTC
NA	NA	TRBV5-5	TRBJ1-1	CASSLVRTEAFF	TGTGCCAGCAGCTTGGTACGGACTGAAGCTTTCTTT
TRBD2	NA	TRBV9	TRBJ2-5	CASSAGTSGILETQYF	TGTGCCAGCAGCGCTGGAACTAGCGGGATTTTGGAGACCCAGTACTTC
NA	NA	TRBV20-1	TRBJ1-2	CSARAEQGYTF	TGCAGTGCTAGAGCGGAACAGGGCTACACCTTC
NA	NA	TRBV10-3	TRBJ2-7	CAISPGTKDYEQYF	TGTGCCATCAGCCCCGGGACAAAAGACTACGAGCAGTACTTC
NA	NA	TRBV6-6	TRBJ1-2	CASSYSAGNGYTF	TGTGCCAGCAGTTACTCGGCAGGGAATGGCTACACCTTC
TRBD1	NA	TRBV7-2	TRBJ1-2	CASSLDRTGGPGYTF	TGTGCCAGCAGCTTAGACCGGACAGGGGGCCCTGGCTACACCTTC
TRBD2	NA	TRBV28	TRBJ2-3	CASLLAGSTDTQYF	TGTGCCAGCTTACTAGCGGGGAGCACAGATACGCAGTATTTT
NA	NA	TRBV6-4	TRBJ2-7	CASSDSEEFSYEQYF	TGTGCCAGCAGTGACTCGGAGGAGTTCTCCTACGAGCAGTACTTC
NA	few	TRBV6-5	TRBJ2-6	CASSRPSGANVLTF	TGTGCCAGCAGCCGTCCCTCTGGGGCCAACGTCCTGACTTTC
TRBD2	NA	TRBV5-4	TRBJ2-1	CASSYGTSGDYNEQFF	TGTGCCAGCAGCTACGGGACTAGCGGGGATTACAATGAGCAGTTCTTC
TRBD1	NA	TRBV7-2	TRBJ2-4	CASSLVAIGGRGLNIQYF	TGTGCCAGCAGCTTAGTGGCTATTGGTGGCAGGGGGCTAAACATTCAGTACTTC
NA	NA	TRBV6-5	TRBJ2-3	CASSEMSTDTQYF	TGTGCCAGCAGTGAGATGAGCACAGATACGCAGTATTTT
TRBD2	NA	TRBV7-2	TRBJ2-5	CASSSWGRAGEETQYF	TGTGCCAGCAGCTCTTGGGGAAGGGCGGGAGAAGAGACCCAGTACTTC
TRBD2	NA	TRBV7-2	TRBJ2-5	CASSSSGRGETQYF	TGTGCCAGCAGCTCAAGCGGGAGGGGAGAGACCCAGTACTTC
NA	NA	TRBV19	TRBJ2-3	CASSGGGASTDTQYF	TGTGCCAGTAGCGGTGGGGGGGCTAGCACAGATACGCAGTATTTT
NA	NA	TRBV27	TRBJ1-5	CASSLIRDQPQHF	TGTGCCAGCAGTTTGATCCGGGATCAGCCCCAGCATTTT
NA	NA	TRBV4-2	TRBJ2-5	CASSRHRVLETQYF	TGTGCCAGCAGCAGACACAGAGTTTTGGAGACCCAGTACTTC
TRBD1	once	TRBV5-1	TRBJ2-3	CASSLLGQGHTDTQYF	TGCGCCAGCAGCCTCCTCGGACAGGGACACACAGATACGCAGTATTTT
NA	NA	TRBV30	TRBJ2-5	CAWSVQIQETQYF	TGTGCCTGGAGTGTACAGATCCAAGAGACCCAGTACTTC
NA	few	TRBV7-2	TRBJ1-2	CASSPPNGVRGYTF	TGTGCCAGCAGCCCCCCCAACGGTGTCCGGGGCTACACCTTC
TRBD1	NA	TRBV9	TRBJ1-6	CASSVATGGSPLHF	TGTGCCAGCAGCGTAGCAACAGGGGGTTCACCCCTCCACTTT
NA	NA	TRBV11-2	TRBJ2-5	CASSLNTGVQRETQYF	TGTGCCAGCAGCTTAAATACGGGAGTGCAGCGGGAGACCCAGTACTTC
TRBD1	NA	TRBV11-2	TRBJ1-4	CASSPGQGYEKLFF	TGTGCCAGCAGCCCGGGACAGGGTTATGAAAAACTGTTTTTT
NA	few	TRBV6-5	TRBJ1-5	CASSYVDINQPQHF	TGTGCCAGCAGTTACGTCGACATCAATCAGCCCCAGCATTTT
NA	NA	TRBV6-6	TRBJ1-1	CASTNGDFAGAFF	TGTGCCAGCACCAACGGGGACTTCGCCGGGGCTTTCTTT
NA	NA	TRBV25-1	TRBJ2-3	CASSESGGGDTQYF	TGTGCCAGCAGTGAATCTGGGGGAGGAGATACGCAGTATTTT
TRBD2	NA	TRBV6-5	TRBJ2-7	CASSYDPAGSYEQYF	TGTGCCAGCAGTTACGACCCAGCGGGAAGCTACGAGCAGTACTTC
TRBD2	NA	TRBV15	TRBJ2-1	CATSRAGEGLAGYNEQFF	TGTGCCACCAGCAGAGCCGGTGAGGGACTAGCGGGATACAATGAGCAGTTCTTC
TRBD2	few	TRBV9	TRBJ2-1	CASSLFGASAGSYNEQFF	TGTGCCAGCAGCCTTTTTGGGGCCTCAGCGGGATCTTACAATGAGCAGTTCTTC
NA	NA	TRBV10-3	TRBJ2-5	CAIGHETQYF	TGTGCCATCGGCCACGAGACCCAGTACTTC
NA	NA	TRBV6-1	TRBJ2-7	CASSEPRGFSYEQYF	TGTGCCAGCAGTGAGCCCAGGGGATTCTCCTACGAGCAGTACTTC
TRBD2	few	TRBV5-1	TRBJ2-3	CATRVLAGLGDTQYF	TGCGCCACCCGGGTGCTAGCGGGATTAGGAGATACGCAGTATTTT
NA	NA	TRBV5-1	TRBJ1-1	CASSVTGTEAFF	TGCGCCAGCAGCGTGACAGGAACTGAAGCTTTCTTT